This T cell receptor beta chain was sequenced for a study of response to subunit inactivated influenza vaccine. This CDR3 has 14 residues. The germline CDR1 and CDR2 sequences are DFQATT and SNEGSKA (reference sequence). V was cut by 5 bases and J by 2 bases, with 15 bases left in between. Study findings and constraints: The authors offered the suggestion that each seasonal influenza vaccination recruits few new T cells.

TCRdb called the RT-PCR reads again in MiXCR, with one record for every CDR3 protein. Among about 780,000 distinct CDR3 sequences listed, approximately 17% were seen once. Details on this clonotype: Its antigen is undetermined.

V is TRBV20-1 and J is TRBJ1-1; D is unresolved. This clonotype was obtained from a man aged 50-59 years who received an inactivated influenza vaccine. The source material was PBMCs from blood, sampled less than 6 days after vaccination. CDR3 residues: CSAWGTRGNTEAFF. The CDR3 bases are TGCAGTGCTTGGGGAACTCGAGGAAACACTGAAGCTTTCTTT.